Listed below are T cell receptor beta chains from one sample, sequenced in a study of T cells in Graves' hyperthyroidism and ophthalmopathy. One entry per CDR3 protein, called by TCRdb with MiXCR from the multiplex PCR reads. This sample has more than 650,000 distinct CDR3 sequences, with 12% to 15% found just once. What was sequenced was blood. Receptors were obtained from a woman between 18 and 30 years old with Graves' hyperthyroidism. Each CDR3 is given with its conserved first and last residue. A D gene is named only where the DNA matches it firmly.

v_call: TRBV5-6; d_call: TRBD1; cdr3_aa: CASSRQGANNEQFF
v_call: TRBV30; d_call: .; cdr3_aa: CAWSVGPGELFF
v_call: TRBV28; d_call: .; cdr3_aa: CASSGGFKQHF
v_call: TRBV5-1; d_call: .; cdr3_aa: CASQSGTGELFF
v_call: TRBV10-1; d_call: TRBD2; cdr3_aa: CASSESGAGGDTQYF
v_call: TRBV30; d_call: .; cdr3_aa: CAWSASGGGTDTQYF
v_call: TRBV3-1; d_call: .; cdr3_aa: CASSPRGVDTEAFF
v_call: TRBV11-3; d_call: TRBD2; cdr3_aa: CASQAYKASGRGYNEQFF
v_call: TRBV20-1; d_call: TRBD2; cdr3_aa: CSARLAGYYEQYF
v_call: TRBV7-2; d_call: TRBD2; cdr3_aa: CASSSGRGKNIQYF
v_call: TRBV20-1; d_call: .; cdr3_aa: CSAATGFATNEKLFF
v_call: TRBV28; d_call: TRBD2; cdr3_aa: CASSRLADSYEQYF
v_call: TRBV28; d_call: TRBD1; cdr3_aa: CASRPPEGAWNGANVLTF
v_call: TRBV2; d_call: .; cdr3_aa: CASSPRVTNTGELFF
v_call: TRBV27; d_call: .; cdr3_aa: CASSLSMRTVEAFF
v_call: TRBV6-1; d_call: .; cdr3_aa: CASRSPFSYEQYF
v_call: TRBV5-6; d_call: .; cdr3_aa: CASSWGTVNIQYF
v_call: TRBV6-6; d_call: TRBD1; cdr3_aa: CASSYSGTGSYNEQFF
v_call: TRBV18; d_call: .; cdr3_aa: CASSQGSNTEAFF
v_call: TRBV7-9; d_call: .; cdr3_aa: CASSPPPHKNTEAFF